This T cell receptor beta chain was sequenced during a study of blood T cell repertoires in COVID-19. Study background: Material from acute and convalescent COVID-19 was sourced from the United States, Italy and Spain. T cells, B-cell-depleted T cells, or PBMCs provided the cDNA or gDNA that served as material.

CDR3 size: 18 residues. V lost 0 bases and J 4 bases, leaving 20 bases between the germline ends. In the authors' methods: Quantification of nucleated cells was approximated via reference gene primer amplification. Libraries were prepared by immunoSEQ multiplex PCR; TCRdb keeps only in-frame clonotypes and omits some of them. D and trimming were read from the DNA, whereas the V and J calls and clone size are those reported in that table. Of 90,000 to 100,000 clones in the sample, just under 85% were seen once. This clone was seen a handful of times. Sequences were obtained from peripheral blood. The sequence derives from a man between 65 and 80 years old with acute or convalescent COVID-19. This chain links TRBV23-1 with TRBJ2-3; perhaps TRBD2 as D (6 bases). TRBV23-1 is an open reading frame, and its role is uncertain. The CDR3, as DNA: TGCGCCAGCAGTCAATCGGGAGGCACCGAATGGGCCCCAGATACGCAGTATTTT. The encoded protein is CASSQSGGTEWAPDTQYF.